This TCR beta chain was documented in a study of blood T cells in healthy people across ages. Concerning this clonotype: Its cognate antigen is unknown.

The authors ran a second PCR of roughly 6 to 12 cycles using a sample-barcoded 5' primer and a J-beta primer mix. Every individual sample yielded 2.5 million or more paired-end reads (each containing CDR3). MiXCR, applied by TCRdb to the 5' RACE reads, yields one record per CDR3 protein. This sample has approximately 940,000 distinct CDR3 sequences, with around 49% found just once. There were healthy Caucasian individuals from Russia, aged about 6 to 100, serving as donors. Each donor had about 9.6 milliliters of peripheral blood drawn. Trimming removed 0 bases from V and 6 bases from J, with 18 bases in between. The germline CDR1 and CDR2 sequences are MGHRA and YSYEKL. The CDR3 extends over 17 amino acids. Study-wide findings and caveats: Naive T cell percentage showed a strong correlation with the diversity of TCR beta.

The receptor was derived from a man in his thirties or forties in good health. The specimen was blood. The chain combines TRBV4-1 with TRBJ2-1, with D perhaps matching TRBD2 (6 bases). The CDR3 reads CASSQDLFGGLGNEQFF. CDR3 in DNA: TGCGCCAGCAGCCAAGATCTATTCGGGGGACTGGGCAATGAGCAGTTCTTC.